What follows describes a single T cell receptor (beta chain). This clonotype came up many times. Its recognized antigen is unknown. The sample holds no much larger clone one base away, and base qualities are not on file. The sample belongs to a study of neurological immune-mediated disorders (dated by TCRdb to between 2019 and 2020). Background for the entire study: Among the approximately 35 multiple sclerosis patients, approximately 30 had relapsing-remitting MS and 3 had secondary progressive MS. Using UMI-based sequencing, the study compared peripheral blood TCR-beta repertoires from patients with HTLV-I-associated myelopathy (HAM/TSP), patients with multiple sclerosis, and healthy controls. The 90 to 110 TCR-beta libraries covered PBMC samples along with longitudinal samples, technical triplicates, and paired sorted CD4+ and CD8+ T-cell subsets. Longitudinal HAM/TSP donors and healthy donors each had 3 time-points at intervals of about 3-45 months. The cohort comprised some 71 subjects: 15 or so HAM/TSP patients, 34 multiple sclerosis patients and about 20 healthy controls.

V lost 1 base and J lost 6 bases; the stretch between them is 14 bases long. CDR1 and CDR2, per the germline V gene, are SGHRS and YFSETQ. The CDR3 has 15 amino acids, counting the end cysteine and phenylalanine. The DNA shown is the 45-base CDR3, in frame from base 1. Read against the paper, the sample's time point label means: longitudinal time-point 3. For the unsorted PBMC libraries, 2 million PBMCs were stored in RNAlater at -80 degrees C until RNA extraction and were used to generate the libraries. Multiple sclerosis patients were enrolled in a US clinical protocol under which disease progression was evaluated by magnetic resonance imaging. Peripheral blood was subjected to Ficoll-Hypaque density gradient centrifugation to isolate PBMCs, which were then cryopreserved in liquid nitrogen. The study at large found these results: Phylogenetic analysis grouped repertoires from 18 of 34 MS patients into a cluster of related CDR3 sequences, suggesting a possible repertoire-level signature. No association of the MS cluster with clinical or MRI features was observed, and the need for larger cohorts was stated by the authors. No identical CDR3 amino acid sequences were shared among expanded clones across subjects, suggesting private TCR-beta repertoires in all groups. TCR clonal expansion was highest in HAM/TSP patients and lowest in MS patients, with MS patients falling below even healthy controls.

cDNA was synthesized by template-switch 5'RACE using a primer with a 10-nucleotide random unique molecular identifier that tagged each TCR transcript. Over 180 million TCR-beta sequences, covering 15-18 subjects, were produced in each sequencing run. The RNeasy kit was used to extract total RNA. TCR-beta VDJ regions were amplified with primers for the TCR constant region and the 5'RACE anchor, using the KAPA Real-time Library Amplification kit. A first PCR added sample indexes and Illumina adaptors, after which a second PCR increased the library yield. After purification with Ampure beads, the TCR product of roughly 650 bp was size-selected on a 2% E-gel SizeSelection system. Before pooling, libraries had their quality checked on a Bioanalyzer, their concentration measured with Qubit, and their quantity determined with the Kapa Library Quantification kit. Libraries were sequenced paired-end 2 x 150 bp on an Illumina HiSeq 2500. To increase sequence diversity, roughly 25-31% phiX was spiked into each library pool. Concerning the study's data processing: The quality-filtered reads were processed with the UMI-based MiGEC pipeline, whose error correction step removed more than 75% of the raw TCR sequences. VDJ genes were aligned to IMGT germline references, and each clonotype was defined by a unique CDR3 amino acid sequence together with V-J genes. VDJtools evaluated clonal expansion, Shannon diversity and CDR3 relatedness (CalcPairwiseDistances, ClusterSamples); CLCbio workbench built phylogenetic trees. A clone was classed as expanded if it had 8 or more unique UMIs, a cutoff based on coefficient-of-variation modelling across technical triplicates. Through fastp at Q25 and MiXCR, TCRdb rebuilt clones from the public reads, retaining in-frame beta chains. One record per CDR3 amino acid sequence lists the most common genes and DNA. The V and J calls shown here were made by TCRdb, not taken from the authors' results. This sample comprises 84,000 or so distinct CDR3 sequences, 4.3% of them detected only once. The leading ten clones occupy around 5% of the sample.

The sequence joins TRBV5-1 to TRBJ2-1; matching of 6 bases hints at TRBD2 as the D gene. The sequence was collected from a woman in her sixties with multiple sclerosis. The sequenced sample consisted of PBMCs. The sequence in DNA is TGCGCCAGCAGCTTGACAGACCTGGGGGGCAATGAGCAGTTCTTC. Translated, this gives CASSLTDLGGNEQFF.